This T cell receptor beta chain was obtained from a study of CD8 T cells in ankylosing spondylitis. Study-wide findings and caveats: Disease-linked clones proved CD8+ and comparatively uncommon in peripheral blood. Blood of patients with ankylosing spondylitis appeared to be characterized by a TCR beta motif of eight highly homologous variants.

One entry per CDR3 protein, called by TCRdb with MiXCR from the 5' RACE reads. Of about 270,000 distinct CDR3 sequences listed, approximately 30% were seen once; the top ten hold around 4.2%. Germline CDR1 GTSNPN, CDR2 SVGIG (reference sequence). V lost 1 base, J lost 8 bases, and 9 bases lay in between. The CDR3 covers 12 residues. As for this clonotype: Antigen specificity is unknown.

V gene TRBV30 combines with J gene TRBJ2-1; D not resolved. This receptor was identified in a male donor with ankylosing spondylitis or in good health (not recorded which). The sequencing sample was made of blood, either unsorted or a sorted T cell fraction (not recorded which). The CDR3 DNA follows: TGTGCCTGGAGTGATCTGGGTGATGAGCAGTTCTTC. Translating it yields CAWSDLGDEQFF.